The clone carrying this T cell receptor (beta chain) appeared a few times. Original handling: Amplification of reference gene primers was used by the study to estimate nucleated cell counts. The protocol was immunoSEQ multiplex PCR, while the TCRdb copy is restricted to in-frame clones and leaves out a portion. Clonal size and the V and J genes are those of that table, whereas D and trimming came from the DNA. The sample includes tens of thousands of clones, about 75% of them seen just once. This record comes from a study of blood T cell repertoires in COVID-19. Study-wide context: Samples taken during acute and convalescent COVID-19 were collected in the United States, Italy and Spain. T cells, B-cell-depleted T cells, or PBMCs supplied cDNA or gDNA.

Trimming cost V 4 bases and J 0 bases; bases outside gene matches: 4. Per the germline V gene, CDR1 is SGHRS and CDR2 is YFSETQ. The CDR3 totals 17 residues. The sequence was obtained from a man between 65 and 85 years old with active or convalescent COVID-19. Material for sequencing was peripheral blood. V and J are TRBV5-1 and TRBJ2-3, with 14 bases matching TRBD2. CDR3 sequence: CASSPGLAGGSTDTQYF. The CDR3 bases are TGCGCCAGCAGCCCCGGACTAGCGGGGGGTAGCACAGATACGCAGTATTTT.